The rows below give T cell receptor beta chains drawn from one sample of a study of blood T cell repertoires in COVID-19. Sequencing used immunoSEQ multiplex PCR; TCRdb keeps in-frame clones, though not all of them. Seen here are approximately 250,000 clones, approximately 85% observed once, and the top ten hold around 5.5%. The sample taken for sequencing was peripheral blood. These receptors were obtained from a man in his fifties with COVID-19, enrolled during active disease. The CDR3 runs from the conserved cysteine through the conserved F or W. Each record gives: clone size, V gene, J gene, D gene, CDR3 DNA, CDR3 protein. D genes are given only for firm matches. The size of a clone is reported for some rows only, either as once, few or many, or as a class for expanded clones.

NA,TRBV11-3,TRBJ2-1,TRBD2,TGTGCCAGCAGCCCCGGGACTAGCCGGAGCTCCTACAATGAGCAGTTCTTC,CASSPGTSRSSYNEQFF
NA,TRBV20-1,TRBJ2-1,NA,TGCAGTGCTAGTTATGGCGGGGCCTACAATGAGCAGTTCTTC,CSASYGGAYNEQFF
once,TRBV5-4,TRBJ2-1,NA,TGTGCCAGCAGAAAGGGGGGGAGGACTACAGACAATGAGCAGTTCTTC,CASRKGGRTTDNEQFF
many,TRBV4-2,TRBJ2-6,NA,TGTGCCAGCAGCCAAGGGGACTCAAGCTCTGGGGCCAACGTCCTGACTTTC,CASSQGDSSSGANVLTF
NA,TRBV5-1,TRBJ2-1,NA,TGCGCCAGCAGCCCTCTTGGGCGGGGAGGCTTTGAGCAGTTCTTC,CASSPLGRGGFEQFF
NA,TRBV7-9,TRBJ1-2,NA,TGTGCCAGCAGCTCTACAGGGACCTTATCGCCCTATGGCTACACCTTC,CASSSTGTLSPYGYTF
NA,TRBV6-1,TRBJ2-1,NA,TGTGCCAGCAGTGAAGCTCGGGGGCGGGGGAGGAGGTACAATGAGCAGTTCTTC,CASSEARGRGRRYNEQFF
NA,TRBV27,TRBJ1-2,NA,TGTGCCAGCAGTTTTAGAACCCCCGGCTATGGCTACACCTTC,CASSFRTPGYGYTF
NA,TRBV6-2/TRBV6-3,TRBJ2-3,NA,TGTGCCAGCAGGCCTTTTTGGGCCACAGATACGCAGTATTTT,CASRPFWATDTQYF
NA,TRBV7-6,TRBJ2-1,NA,TGTGCCAGCAGCTTAGCCTCCACGGGTGAGCAGTTCTTC,CASSLASTGEQFF
NA,TRBV5-1,TRBJ1-2,NA,TGCGCCAGCAGCGGGGGGACGGCCTACTATGGCTACACCTTC,CASSGGTAYYGYTF
NA,TRBV5-8,TRBJ1-2,NA,TGTGCCAGCGAACGGGGGGGCCTCGACTATGGCTACACCTTC,CASERGGLDYGYTF
NA,TRBV21-1,TRBJ2-1,NA,TGTGCCAGCAGCAAAGTGGTAGCGGGGGGCTACAATGAGCAGTTCTTC,CASSKVVAGGYNEQFF
NA,TRBV3-1/TRBV3-2,TRBJ1-2,TRBD1,TGTGCCAGCAGCCGGTACGGGACAGACTATGGCTACACCTTC,CASSRYGTDYGYTF
NA,TRBV14,TRBJ2-2,NA,TGTGCCAGCAGCCAGGCCATTTCGAACACCGGGGAGCTGTTTTTT,CASSQAISNTGELFF
NA,TRBV7-6,TRBJ1-3,NA,TGTGCCAGCAGCTTAGGAAGGGACAAGTACTCTGGAAACACCATATATTTT,CASSLGRDKYSGNTIYF
NA,TRBV24-1,TRBJ2-7,NA,TGTGCCACCAGTGAGGGGCAGGGGTGGAACGAGCAGTACTTC,CATSEGQGWNEQYF
NA,TRBV9,TRBJ2-1,TRBD2,TGTGCCAGCAACCCCGCCCCAACTAGCGGAGACTACAATGAGCAGTTCTTC,CASNPAPTSGDYNEQFF
NA,TRBV19,TRBJ2-6,NA,TGTGCCAGTAGTCCTCAGGGTGCTGGGGCCAACGTCCTGACTTTC,CASSPQGAGANVLTF
NA,TRBV30,TRBJ2-3,TRBD2,TGTGCCTGGTCGGGACTAGCGGGGGGTCGCCCAAATACGCAGTATTTT,CAWSGLAGGRPNTQYF
NA,TRBV19,TRBJ2-7,TRBD1,TGTGCCAGTAGCGGGACAGCAAGCTCCTACGAGCAGTACTTC,CASSGTASSYEQYF
NA,TRBV12-3/TRBV12-4,TRBJ1-4,NA,TGTGCCAGCAGTGACGACAAAGAAAAACTGTTTTTT,CASSDDKEKLFF
NA,TRBV19,TRBJ1-2,NA,TGTGCCAGTAGTATAGGCTCGATCGGGTATGGCTACACCTTC,CASSIGSIGYGYTF
NA,TRBV4-1,TRBJ2-2,TRBD2,TGCGCCAGCAGCCAGGAATCCGGGACTAGCAACATCGGGGAGCTGTTTTTT,CASSQESGTSNIGELFF
NA,TRBV3-1/TRBV3-2,TRBJ1-1,NA,TGTGCCAGCAGCCGTCGTCAACAAAACATGAACACTGAAGCTTTCTTT,CASSRRQQNMNTEAFF
NA,TRBV6-4,TRBJ1-1,TRBD1,TGTGCCAGCAATAAGGGACAGTTGAACACTGAAGCTTTCTTT,CASNKGQLNTEAFF
NA,TRBV7-3,TRBJ2-6,TRBD1,TGTGCCAGCAGTAGGGACAGACCGAGCTCTGGGGCCAACGTCCTGACTTTC,CASSRDRPSSGANVLTF
once,TRBV6-5,TRBJ1-1,TRBD1,TGTGCCAGCAGTACCAGGGGACAGGGATACACTGAAGCTTTCTTT,CASSTRGQGYTEAFF
NA,TRBV6-1,TRBJ1-2,TRBD1,TGTGCCAGCAGTGAATACGAGGGGACAGCTAACTATGGCTACACCTTC,CASSEYEGTANYGYTF
NA,TRBV9,TRBJ1-1,NA,TGTGCCAGCAGCGGAAAGAAGGGGGACACTGAAGCTTTCTTT,CASSGKKGDTEAFF
NA,TRBV24-1,TRBJ2-2,NA,TGTGCCACCAGTGTCGGTAGCCCCATAAACACCGGGGAGCTGTTTTTT,CATSVGSPINTGELFF
NA,TRBV18,TRBJ1-2,TRBD1,TGTGCCAGCTCACCCTCGGGACAGGCCTATGGCTACACCTTC,CASSPSGQAYGYTF
once,TRBV18,TRBJ2-7,NA,TGTGCCAGCTCACCGCTACTACGGTTGGACTACGAGCAGTACTTC,CASSPLLRLDYEQYF
NA,TRBV27,TRBJ1-5,NA,TGTGCCAGCAGAATTAGCCAGGGAGGAAATCAGCCCCAGCATTTT,CASRISQGGNQPQHF
NA,TRBV15,TRBJ2-1,TRBD1,TGTGCCACCAGCAGAGATTACCAGGGGGCACGGAATGAGCAGTTCTTC,CATSRDYQGARNEQFF
NA,TRBV30,TRBJ2-5,NA,TGTGCCTGGAGTGTGGGGGCGAAGACCCAGTACTTC,CAWSVGAKTQYF
few,TRBV20-1,TRBJ1-1,NA,TGCAAGAGCGCCTGGGACACTGAAGCTTTCTTT,CKSAWDTEAFF
few,TRBV18,TRBJ2-7,NA,TGTGCCAGCTCACCCGTCTCGGGTCCCACGATAGACTACGAGCAGTACTTC,CASSPVSGPTIDYEQYF
NA,TRBV7-9,TRBJ1-1,TRBD1,TGTGCCAGCAGCTTATCGGTGAAGACAGGGAGAACTGAAGCTTTCTTT,CASSLSVKTGRTEAFF
few,TRBV4-1,TRBJ1-5,NA,TGCGCCAGCAGCCAAGAGGCCGTTCCAGGACAGCCCCAGCATTTT,CASSQEAVPGQPQHF
once,TRBV7-8,TRBJ2-3,TRBD2,TGTGCCAGCAGCCCAGACAGACTAGCGGGGAGCACAGATACGCAGTATTTT,CASSPDRLAGSTDTQYF
NA,TRBV18,TRBJ1-6,TRBD1,TGTGCCAGCTCAACTCAAGGACAGGGGAATTCACCCCTCCACTTT,CASSTQGQGNSPLHF
NA,TRBV7-2,TRBJ2-4,TRBD2,TGTGCCAGCAGCAACCGGGACGGGGGGGACATTCAGTACTTC,CASSNRDGGDIQYF
NA,TRBV19,TRBJ2-2,NA,TGTGCCAGTAGCGCCGGTCCCAGGGCCCCAGCCACCGGGGAGCTGTTTTTT,CASSAGPRAPATGELFF
NA,TRBV3-1/TRBV3-2,TRBJ2-4,TRBD2,TGTGCCAGCAGCCAAGCGACATTGGGGCGGGGGGGTCCATTCCTAGCCAAAAACATTCAGTACTTC,CASSQATLGRGGPFLAKNIQYF
NA,TRBV4-2,TRBJ2-7,NA,TGTGCCAGCAGCCAAGGAGGATTTGGTTGGTACGAGCAGTACTTC,CASSQGGFGWYEQYF
once,TRBV6-5,TRBJ1-1,NA,TGTGCCAGCAGTTACTCGGACAGAGGCACTGAAGCTTTCTTT,CASSYSDRGTEAFF
NA,TRBV28,TRBJ1-2,NA,TGTGCCAGCATCCAGGGGTCCTATGGCTACACCTTC,CASIQGSYGYTF
NA,TRBV6-5,TRBJ1-2,NA,TGTGCCAGCAGTTACTCTAGCAGTTATGGCTACACCTTC,CASSYSSSYGYTF
once,TRBV5-6,TRBJ1-2,NA,TGTGCCAGCAGTTCTGGAGTGGATAACTATGGCTACACCTTC,CASSSGVDNYGYTF
NA,TRBV3-1/TRBV3-2,TRBJ1-2,NA,TGTGCCAGCAGCCCCCAGGGGAGCAACGGCTACACCTTC,CASSPQGSNGYTF
NA,TRBV12-3/TRBV12-4,TRBJ1-6,NA,TGTGCCAGCAGCGCGGACAGAGCACCCCTCCACTTT,CASSADRAPLHF
NA,TRBV19,TRBJ2-5,TRBD1,TGTGCCAGTAGCCTCCGGGACAGGGGTTGGAGGCAAGAGACCCAGTACTTC,CASSLRDRGWRQETQYF
NA,TRBV9,TRBJ2-1,TRBD2,TGTGCCAGCAGCCTCCCAGGGCGCGGGGGAAATGAGCAGTTCTTC,CASSLPGRGGNEQFF
once,TRBV28,TRBJ2-3,NA,TGTGCCAGCAGTTTTGGGCACACAGATACGCAGTATTTT,CASSFGHTDTQYF